Listed below are T cell receptor beta chains from one sample, sequenced in a study of T-cell reconstitution after alpha-beta-depleted transplantation in children. MiXCR, run by TCRdb on the PCR reads, gives a single entry per CDR3 protein. The repertoire holds about 870,000 distinct CDR3 sequences, with about 16% as singletons. The sample was PBMCs, mostly from graft donor cells, taken 360 days after TCRalphabeta/CD19-depleted stem cell transplant. Receptors originate from a male patient younger than 18 who had a stem cell transplant for acute lymphoblastic leukemia, so the T cells may come from the graft donor. The CDR3 runs from the conserved cysteine through the conserved F or W. The D gene is left open where the match is weak. Only some rows state a clone size, as once, few, many or a class for expanded clones.

>TRBJ2-7|TRBV27|NA|few
CASSTQYGSLEQYF
TGTGCCAGCAGTACACAATATGGGTCTCTCGAGCAGTACTTC
>TRBJ1-4|TRBV29-1|TRBD1|few
CSVEGDRANEKLFF
TGCAGCGTTGAGGGGGACAGGGCTAATGAAAAACTGTTTTTT
>TRBJ2-5|TRBV29-1|NA|few
CSVERGPTETQYF
TGCAGCGTTGAACGCGGGCCGACGGAGACCCAGTACTTC
>TRBJ2-7|TRBV20-1|NA|few
CSAEGRNYEQYF
TGCAGTGCTGAGGGGCGCAACTACGAGCAGTACTTC
>TRBJ2-7|TRBV29-1|NA|many
CSVEELIGQYF
TGCAGCGTTGAAGAATTAATCGGGCAGTACTTC
>TRBJ1-1|TRBV28|TRBD1|few
CASSIDRGHFGTVLSTEAFF
TGTGCCAGCAGTATCGACAGGGGACATTTCGGCACCGTTCTCAGCACTGAAGCTTTCTTT
>TRBJ2-1|TRBV7-9|TRBD2|few
CASSQGLDNEQFF
TGTGCCAGCAGCCAAGGACTAGACAATGAGCAGTTCTTC
>TRBJ2-7|TRBV13|TRBD2|NA
CASSLGGLAGSEQYF
TGTGCCAGCAGCTTAGGGGGACTAGCGGGAAGCGAGCAGTACTTC
>TRBJ2-3|TRBV5-1|NA|few
CASSLTLDKVSQYF
TGCGCCAGCAGCTTGACCTTAGACAAGGTTTCGCAGTATTTT
>TRBJ2-7|TRBV7-2|NA|few
CASSPGNWVSYEQYF
TGTGCCAGCAGCCCCGGAAATTGGGTCTCCTACGAGCAGTACTTC
>TRBJ2-6|TRBV9|TRBD2|NA
CASSSPGGTISGANVLTF
TGTGCCAGCAGCTCACCGGGGGGGACAATCTCTGGGGCCAACGTCCTGACTTTC
>TRBJ1-1|TRBV4-1|NA|few
CASSQGAGWTEAFF
TGCGCCAGCAGCCAAGGGGCAGGTTGGACTGAAGCTTTCTTT
>TRBJ2-7|TRBV19|TRBD1|NA
CASRDLTGSSYEQYF
TGTGCCAGTAGGGATCTGACAGGGAGCTCCTACGAGCAGTACTTC
>TRBJ1-1|TRBV7-9|NA|many
CASSRQGPSRSEAFF
TGTGCCAGCAGCCGCCAGGGCCCTTCTCGGTCTGAAGCTTTCTTT
>TRBJ2-1|TRBV5-1|TRBD2|NA
CASSLPGTSGRLDEQFF
TGCGCCAGCAGCTTGCCTGGGACTAGCGGGAGATTGGATGAGCAGTTCTTC
>TRBJ2-3|TRBV5-1|TRBD1|many
CASSPTGTGLVDTQYF
TGCGCCAGCAGTCCAACCGGGACAGGGTTAGTAGATACGCAGTATTTT
>TRBJ2-1|TRBV20-1|TRBD2|NA
CSARTLAGFYNEQFF
TGCAGTGCTAGGACCTTAGCGGGATTCTACAATGAGCAGTTCTTC
>TRBJ2-3|TRBV29-1|TRBD1|few
CSVDGGATGWYRDTQYF
TGCAGCGTTGATGGGGGAGCGACAGGGTGGTACAGAGATACGCAGTATTTT
>TRBJ1-1|TRBV7-3|NA|few
CASSLTGGIVMNTEAFF
TGTGCCAGCAGCTTAACGGGAGGGATCGTAATGAACACTGAAGCTTTCTTT
>TRBJ2-2|TRBV7-9|TRBD2|few
CASSGISGGGNTGELFF
TGTGCCAGCAGCGGAATAAGCGGCGGGGGGAACACCGGGGAGCTGTTTTTT
>TRBJ2-5|TRBV3-1|NA|NA
CTFCSPRDTSAVGGETQYF
TGTACCTTCTGTTCCCCCCGGGACACGTCCGCCGTCGGGGGGGAGACCCAGTACTTC
>TRBJ2-6|TRBV20-1|TRBD1|NA
CSSRDRRSGANVLTF
TGCAGTAGTCGGGACAGACGCTCTGGGGCCAACGTCCTGACTTTC
>TRBJ2-3|TRBV4-1|NA|NA
CASSQENGPIGDTQYF
TGCGCCAGCAGCCAAGAGAACGGTCCTATTGGAGATACGCAGTATTTT
>TRBJ1-1|TRBV7-9|NA|few
CASSLALGVGEAFF
TGTGCCAGCAGCTTAGCGCTCGGGGTGGGTGAAGCTTTCTTT
>TRBJ2-3|TRBV5-1|NA|few
CASSGTGFTDTQYF
TGCGCCAGCAGCGGAACAGGCTTCACAGATACGCAGTATTTT
>TRBJ2-3|TRBV10-1|NA|NA
CASSDKIGRATDTQYF
TGCGCCAGCAGTGATAAGATCGGGCGGGCCACAGATACGCAGTATTTT
>TRBJ2-1|TRBV15|TRBD1|NA
CATSRDRLNEQFF
TGTGCCACCAGTAGGGACAGACTCAATGAGCAGTTCTTC
>TRBJ2-7|TRBV29-1|NA|few
CSVIGDGYEQYF
TGCAGCGTAATCGGAGACGGGTACGAGCAGTACTTC
>TRBJ2-1|TRBV3-1|TRBD2|NA
CASSLEYPSGKAEQFF
TGTGCCAGCAGCCTGGAGTACCCTAGCGGGAAGGCTGAGCAGTTCTTC
>TRBJ2-1|TRBV5-1|NA|NA
CASSFPGPNNEQFF
TGCGCCAGCAGCTTTCCGGGCCCAAACAATGAGCAGTTCTTC
>TRBJ1-6|TRBV12-3/TRBV12-4|NA|NA
CASSPAGFSHLPLHF
TGTGCCAGCAGTCCTGCCGGGTTCAGTCATTTACCCCTCCACTTT
>TRBJ2-1|TRBV29-1|NA|NA
CSVPQGTNYNEQFF
TGCAGCGTGCCTCAAGGGACAAATTACAATGAGCAGTTCTTC
>TRBJ2-1|TRBV7-9|NA|few
CASSPSKFYNEQFF
TGTGCCAGCAGCCCATCAAAATTCTACAATGAGCAGTTCTTC
>TRBJ1-2|TRBV6-6|TRBD1|many
CASSYLTGDGYTF
TGTGCCAGCAGTTACTTGACAGGGGATGGCTACACCTTC
>TRBJ2-7|TRBV5-1|NA|few
CASSLGGLESGEQYF
TGCGCCAGCAGCTTAGGGGGGCTTGAATCGGGGGAGCAGTACTTC
>TRBJ2-3|TRBV24-1|TRBD2|many
CATSERTSGRATDTQYF
TGTGCCACCAGTGAGCGGACTAGCGGGAGGGCCACAGATACGCAGTATTTT
>TRBJ2-5|TRBV29-1|TRBD1|few
CSVGQGGTRETQYF
TGCAGCGTTGGACAGGGGGGGACTCGGGAGACCCAGTACTTC
>TRBJ2-1|TRBV9|NA|NA
CASSVAPVTGGSYNEQFF
TGTGCCAGCAGCGTAGCTCCCGTGACTGGCGGCTCCTACAATGAGCAGTTCTTC
>TRBJ2-2|TRBV5-1|TRBD1|few
CASSFRDSTGELFF
TGCGCCAGCAGCTTCCGGGACAGCACCGGGGAGCTGTTTTTT
>TRBJ2-7|TRBV3-1|TRBD2|NA
CASSQNSGIRSYEQYF
TGTGCCAGCAGCCAAAATAGCGGGATACGTTCCTACGAGCAGTACTTC
>TRBJ2-1|TRBV12-5|TRBD2|few
CASGFRTSGDEQFF
TGTGCTAGTGGTTTCCGGACTAGCGGAGATGAGCAGTTCTTC
>TRBJ2-1|TRBV29-1|NA|many
CSVEPLLGGLSYNEQFF
TGCAGCGTTGAACCACTTCTAGGAGGGCTCTCCTACAATGAGCAGTTCTTC
>TRBJ1-5|TRBV7-9|TRBD1|NA
CASSQQGGRQPQHF
TGTGCCAGCAGTCAACAGGGGGGGAGGCAGCCCCAGCATTTT
>TRBJ2-3|TRBV5-1|TRBD2|few
CASSLWFVGRAFRERTDTQYF
TGCGCCAGCAGCTTGTGGTTCGTCGGGAGGGCCTTCAGGGAGCGCACAGATACGCAGTATTTT
>TRBJ2-5|TRBV3-1|NA|few
CASSPLLALKTQYF
TGTGCCAGCAGCCCCCTCCTAGCGCTAAAGACCCAGTACTTC
>TRBJ1-2|TRBV7-8|NA|NA
CASSLADSVNYGYTF
TGTGCCAGCAGCTTAGCGGACAGCGTTAACTATGGCTACACCTTC
>TRBJ2-5|TRBV2|TRBD1|once
CASSDRDRWQETQYF
TGTGCCAGCAGTGACAGGGACAGGTGGCAAGAGACCCAGTACTTC
>TRBJ2-2|TRBV27|NA|many
CASSLGARNHGELFF
TGTGCCAGCAGTTTGGGGGCGCGGAATCACGGGGAGCTGTTTTTT
>TRBJ2-2|TRBV5-1|TRBD1|NA
CASSSRTPRGRYTGELFF
TGCGCCAGCAGCTCAAGGACCCCCAGGGGGCGTTACACCGGGGAGCTGTTTTTT
>TRBJ2-2|TRBV21-1|NA|few
CASSPWAGSGELFF
TGTGCCAGCAGCCCCTGGGCGGGTTCCGGGGAGCTGTTTTTT
>TRBJ2-4|TRBV5-1|NA|NA
CASSLLLRFAGHKNIQYF
TGCGCCAGCAGCTTGTTGTTGAGGTTTGCGGGGCACAAAAACATTCAGTACTTC
>TRBJ1-1|TRBV5-1|TRBD1|few
CASSFAQGVGTEAFF
TGCGCCAGCAGCTTCGCCCAGGGGGTGGGGACTGAAGCTTTCTTT